The 28 T cell receptor beta chains reported below all come from one sample, sequenced in a study of blood T cell repertoires in COVID-19. Data came from immunoSEQ multiplex PCR; TCRdb stores just in-frame clones and leaves some out. This table has just under 45,000 clones, roughly 80% appearing once. Sequencing input: peripheral blood. These receptors were obtained from a human donor in a cohort sampled during active COVID-19.

V gene TRBV9 combines with J gene TRBJ2-3, with TRBD1 as a possible D gene (6 bases). Trimming removed 0 bases at V and 9 bases at J, with 11 bases between. The CDR3 length is 13 residues. Germline V gene sequence: CDR1 SGDLS, CDR2 YYNGEE. CDR3 in amino acids: CASSVETRGTQYF. The CDR3 coding sequence is TGTGCCAGCAGCGTAGAGACGAGGGGGACGCAGTATTTT.

The V gene is TRBV28, the J gene TRBJ1-2; TRBD1 is a possible D gene (6 bases). The length of the CDR3 is 13 residues. Germline V CDR1 and CDR2: MDHEN, SYDVKM. V gave up 3 bases and J gave up 4 bases, with 9 bases separating them. The CDR3 DNA is TGTGCCAGCAGTTTTGCACAGGGCTATGGCTACACCTTC. Encoded protein: CASSFAQGYGYTF.

The chain employs TRBV18 and TRBJ2-6, with 9 bases aligning to TRBD1. Germline V gene lookup returns CDR1 KGHSH and CDR2 LQKENI. This CDR3 has 18 amino acids. The J segment lost 0 bases and the V segment lost 3 bases, leaving 6 bases of the junction unmatched. In nucleotides, the CDR3 is TGTGCCAGCTCACCCGACAGGGGGGCGGCCTCTGGGGCCAACGTCCTGACTTTC. Translation gives CASSPDRGAASGANVLTF.

This clone was observed once. This chain connects TRBV11-2 to TRBJ2-5, with 7 nucleotides matching TRBD1. Germline V gene sequence: CDR1 SGHAT, CDR2 FQNNGV. Trimming removed 5 bases from V and 2 bases from J; junction bases left unmatched: 5. The CDR3 has 14 residues. Written as DNA, the CDR3 is TGTGCCAGCAGCCAAACAGGGGATCAAGAGACCCAGTACTTC. This sequence encodes CASSQTGDQETQYF.

This chain joins TRBV6-5 and TRBJ2-1; 11 nucleotides agree with TRBD1. Per the germline V gene, CDR1 is MNHEY and CDR2 is SVGAGI. V shed 6 bases and J 7 bases; nucleotides not matched to a gene: 2. This CDR3 has 13 amino acids. CDR3 region: CASRGQGGNEQFF. DNA of the CDR3: TGTGCCAGCAGGGGACAGGGGGGGAATGAGCAGTTCTTC.

This clone was seen at least ten times. The CDR3 bases are TGTGCCAGTCCGGGACAGGGTCCCAACGAGCAGTACGTC. It yields the protein CASPGQGPNEQYV. V gene TRBV6-5 combines with J gene TRBJ2-7, with TRBD1 identical over 9 bases. Germline-derived CDR1 and CDR2 are MNHEY and SVGAGI. Trimming cost V 9 bases and J 5 bases; bases outside gene matches: 8. This CDR3 region has 13 residues.

The rearrangement links TRBV2 to TRBJ2-3, with 11 bases fitting TRBD2. V lost 6 bases, J lost 2 bases, and 7 bases stayed unmatched. The CDR3 totals 16 residues. Germline assignment: CDR1 SNHLY and CDR2 FYNNEI. CDR3 sequence reads: CASRVAGGPNTDTQYF. For the CDR3, the DNA is TGTGCCAGCAGAGTAGCGGGGGGGCCTAACACAGATACGCAGTATTTT.

This chain uses TRBV5-1 with TRBJ1-5; TRBD1 matches 8 bases. The CDR3 runs to 15 residues. With 0 bases clipped from V and 4 bases from J, the junction kept 3 bases outside the gene matches. The germline gives CDR1 SGHRS, CDR2 YFSETQ. The CDR3 sequence: CASSLGQGTNQPQHF. CDR3 sequence (DNA): TGCGCCAGCAGCTTGGGACAGGGGACGAATCAGCCCCAGCATTTT. Full variable domain (remainder filled in from reference TRBV5-1 and TRBJ1-5): KAGVTQTPRYLIKTRGQQVTLSCSPISGHRSVSWYQQTPGQGLQFLFEYFSETQRNKGNFPGRFSGRQFSNSRSEMNVSTLELGDSALYLCASSLGQGTNQPQHFGDGTRLSIL.

The chain couples TRBV3-1 (or the pseudogene TRBV3-2) to TRBJ1-5; D is ambiguous. Germline assignment: CDR1 LGHDT and CDR2 YNNKEL (reference sequence). The CDR3 extends over 16 amino acids. V lost 1 base, J lost 0 bases, and 10 bases lay in between. In DNA, the CDR3 is TGTGCCAGCAGCCAAGCGGGATCGATTAGCAATCAGCCCCAGCATTTT. This gives the protein CASSQAGSISNQPQHF.

This clone was seen only once. This sequence joins TRBV18 and TRBJ1-6; 7 positions agree with TRBD1. Germline-derived CDR1 and CDR2 are KGHSH and LQKENI. The CDR3 has 14 residues. J was trimmed by 12 bases and V by 3 bases; bases with no gene match: 8. As DNA, the CDR3 is TGTGCCAGCTCACCTAGAGACAGGGTTTTACCCCTCCACTTT. It yields the protein CASSPRDRVLPLHF.

This clone appeared a few times. This chain joins TRBV7-2 and TRBJ2-3; TRBD2 aligns across 9 bases. CDR3 size: 14 residues. Unmatched junction bases numbered 2, after V lost 5 bases and J lost 2 bases. The germline CDR1 and CDR2 sequences are SGHTA and FQGNSA. The CDR3 here is CASSRTSDTDTQYF. CDR3 DNA sequence: TGTGCCAGCAGCCGGACTAGCGACACAGATACGCAGTATTTT.

Only one count was recorded for this clone. The chain is built from TRBV29-1 and TRBJ1-2; D gene ambiguous. The germline V gene encodes CDR1 SQVTM and CDR2 ANQGSEA. This CDR3 has 12 residues. With 3 bases removed from V and 2 bases from J, the gap between germline ends came to 7 bases. CDR3 protein: CSVDIGNYGYTF. In DNA form, the CDR3 reads TGCAGCGTTGACATCGGGAACTATGGCTACACCTTC.

The chain links TRBV6-5 to TRBJ1-2; 9 nucleotides match TRBD1. V lost 7 bases, J lost 4 bases, and 10 bases stayed unmatched. CDR1 MNHEY and CDR2 SVGAGI come from the germline V gene. This CDR3 is built from 15 residues. The CDR3: CASTQGQGPIYGYTF. DNA of the CDR3: TGTGCCAGCACCCAAGGACAGGGGCCTATCTATGGCTACACCTTC.

V usage is TRBV3-1 (or the pseudogene TRBV3-2) and J usage is TRBJ2-4; perhaps TRBD1 as D (5 bases). Germline V gene lookup returns CDR1 LGHDT and CDR2 YNNKEL (reference sequence). The CDR3 spans 11 residues. Trimming stripped 0 bases from V and 13 bases from J, with 7 bases between. This CDR3 is CASSQEPGQYF. Here the CDR3 DNA reads TGTGCCAGCAGCCAAGAGCCAGGGCAGTACTTC.

The chain couples TRBV6-5 to TRBJ2-2; D is unclear. The CDR3 length is 15 residues. From germline, CDR1 is MNHEY and CDR2 SVGAGI. The V end was cut by 5 bases, the J end by 2 bases, with 12 bases between. CDR3 loop: CASSPSPVNTGELFF. The CDR3 bases are TGTGCCAGCAGTCCGTCCCCTGTAAACACCGGGGAGCTGTTTTTT.

J is TRBJ2-2 and V is TRBV28, with no clear D. The CDR3 loop spans 15 amino acids. Trimming removed 4 bases from V and 4 bases from J, with 13 bases in between. Germline V gene sequence: CDR1 MDHEN, CDR2 SYDVKM. The CDR3 is CASSSRLSGTGELFF. Written as DNA, the CDR3 is TGTGCCAGCAGTTCTAGGTTATCCGGCACCGGGGAGCTGTTTTTT.

The V gene is TRBV7-7, the J gene TRBJ2-3; D ambiguous. V was trimmed by 2 bases and J by 0 bases, leaving 9 bases between them. The CDR3 is 15 amino acids. CDR1 and CDR2 from the germline V gene are SSHAT and FNYEAQ (reference sequence). The CDR3 loop is CASSLSSASTDTQYF. Written as DNA, the CDR3 is TGTGCCAGCAGCTTAAGCTCCGCTAGCACAGATACGCAGTATTTT.

This clone has just a few counts. The J gene is TRBJ1-6, the V gene TRBV7-2; the D gene is possibly TRBD1 (5 bases). Trimming removed 2 bases from V and 2 bases from J, with 10 bases in between. This CDR3 region has 16 residues. Germline CDR1 reads SGHTA; CDR2 reads FQGNSA. CDR3 bases: TGTGCCAGCAGCTTATCGGGGGTCGCCTATAATTCACCCCTCCACTTT. Translated: CASSLSGVAYNSPLHF.

This chain links TRBV4-3 with TRBJ1-2; 7 bases agree with TRBD1. The V and J ends lost 1 base and 4 bases, in that order; junction bases with no gene match: 15. Germline CDR1 is LGHNA and CDR2 is YSLEER. The CDR3 loop spans 18 amino acids. The CDR3 bases are TGCGCCAGCAGCCAAGTGTTCGATGATTGGACAGGCGTCTATGGCTACACCTTC. This gives the protein CASSQVFDDWTGVYGYTF.

This chain uses TRBV12-5 with TRBJ1-4; D possibly corresponds to TRBD1 (5 bases). The CDR3 has 15 residues. Trimming left V 5 bases short and J 10 bases short, with 20 bases between. CDR1 is LGHNT, CDR2 FRNRAP, per germline. The CDR3, as DNA: TGTGCTAGTGGTCCTCCCCAGGGAGGTGAGGGAAAACTGTTTTTT. This sequence encodes CASGPPQGGEGKLFF.

The chain recombines TRBV6-1 with TRBJ2-7; D is ambiguous. Germline CDR1 MNHNS, CDR2 SASEGT. The ends were cut back, 1 base at V and 7 bases at J, with 8 bases in the middle. This CDR3 comprises 12 residues. The CDR3 sequence: CASSEGYIEQYV. The CDR3 DNA reads TGTGCCAGCAGTGAAGGATACATTGAGCAGTACGTC.

The chain uses TRBV3-1 (or the pseudogene TRBV3-2) and TRBJ2-5; D possibly corresponds to TRBD2 (5 bases). With 5 bases removed from V and 2 bases from J, the gap between germline ends came to 18 bases. The CDR3 is 16 amino acids. CDR1 is LGHDT and CDR2 is YNNKEL in the germline V gene (reference sequence). The CDR3 region is CASSSSETSCQETQYF. CDR3 DNA: TGTGCCAGCAGCTCGTCAGAAACTAGTTGTCAAGAGACCCAGTACTTC.

This sequence joins TRBV10-3 and TRBJ2-7; 7 bases are a match to TRBD1. The germline gives CDR1 ENHRY, CDR2 SYGVKD. Trimming at V came to 0 bases and at J to 3 bases, leaving 2 bases not matched to a gene. The CDR3 contains 14 residues. In nucleotides, the CDR3 is TGTGCCATCAGTGAGTCGACAGGGAACTACGAGCAGTACTTC. This sequence encodes CAISESTGNYEQYF.

The rearrangement uses TRBV10-3 and TRBJ2-3; D is perhaps TRBD1 (6 bases). The CDR3 totals 16 residues. V lost 2 bases and J lost 3, with 15 bases in between. In germline, CDR1 is ENHRY, CDR2 SYGVKD. CDR3 residues: CAISEQTGLGTDTQYF. DNA for the CDR3: TGTGCCATCAGTGAGCAAACAGGGTTGGGGACAGATACGCAGTATTTT.

V is TRBV4-1 and J is TRBJ2-4; unclear D gene. Trimming removed 0 bases at V and 0 bases at J, with 15 bases between. Per the germline V gene, CDR1 is MGHRA and CDR2 is YSYEKL. The CDR3 is made up of 18 amino acids. CDR3 in amino acids: CASSQDRTAELAKNIQYF. In DNA, the CDR3 is TGCGCCAGCAGCCAAGATCGTACAGCAGAACTAGCCAAAAACATTCAGTACTTC.

The chain uses TRBV6-5 and TRBJ2-7; 7 nucleotides align to TRBD1. CDR1 and CDR2 from the germline V gene are MNHEY and SVGAGI. V trimming: 4 bases; J trimming: 1 base; junction bases outside the gene matches: 4. This CDR3 has 14 residues. The CDR3 sequence: CASSSGTESYEQYF. The CDR3, as DNA: TGTGCCAGCAGTTCAGGGACAGAATCCTACGAGCAGTACTTC.

This clone was found once. J is TRBJ1-3 and V is TRBV7-3, with TRBD1 as a possible D gene (6 bases). V dropped 5 bases and J dropped 3 bases, with 23 bases sitting between them. Germline-derived CDR1 and CDR2 are SGHTA and FQGTGA. The CDR3 totals 18 residues. The DNA of the CDR3 is TGTGCCAGCAGCGAACTCGGCTCCCAACAGGGAGTTGGAAACACCATATATTTT. Amino acids: CASSELGSQQGVGNTIYF.

The V call is TRBV3-1 (or the pseudogene TRBV3-2), the J call TRBJ1-1; 9 positions agree with TRBD1. The CDR3 has 16 amino acids. Germline assignment: CDR1 LGHDT and CDR2 YNNKEL (reference sequence). V lost 4 bases, J lost 2 bases, and 8 bases stayed unmatched. The DNA of the CDR3 is TGTGCCAGCAGCCTCCGGACAGGGGCAGGAAACACTGAAGCTTTCTTT. It encodes CASSLRTGAGNTEAFF.